A single T cell receptor beta chain is shown here with its context. These data belong to a study of blood T cell repertoires in COVID-19. Method: immunoSEQ multiplex PCR; TCRdb's copy keeps in-frame clones and lacks some. The sample shows 150,000 to 250,000 clones, roughly 94% of them seen only once. V lost 6 bases to trimming and J lost 0 bases, with 18 bases between them. CDR1 SEHNR and CDR2 FQNEAQ come from the germline V gene (reference sequence). There are 17 residues in the CDR3. The sequence was obtained from a young man with COVID-19, enrolled during active disease. Sequencing was carried out using peripheral blood. The gene calls are TRBV7-9 and TRBJ1-5; D gene ambiguous. The CDR3 sequence is CASRLSGSRNSNQPQHF. CDR3 nucleotides: TGTGCCAGCAGACTAAGTGGGTCCCGAAATAGCAATCAGCCCCAGCATTTT.